These 30 T cell receptor beta chains share one sample of origin, sequenced in a study of blood T cell repertoires in COVID-19. Clones were sequenced by immunoSEQ multiplex PCR, and TCRdb holds only the in-frame ones, with some missing. The sample carries about 240,000 clones, around 88% recorded once. The specimen was PBMCs or T cells enriched from blood (not recorded which). Receptors were obtained from a woman in her 40s with acute COVID-19.

This rearrangement joins TRBV7-9 to TRBJ1-1, with TRBD1 matching 7 bases. Germline CDR1 and CDR2: SEHNR and FQNEAQ (reference sequence). V lost 4 bases, J lost 10 bases, and 6 bases stayed unmatched. This CDR3 comprises 12 residues. The CDR3: CASSSRGSGAFF. CDR3 nucleotides: TGTGCCAGCAGCTCCAGGGGGTCTGGAGCTTTCTTT.

This rearrangement joins TRBV19 to TRBJ1-5; 12 nucleotides match TRBD1. J was trimmed by 8 bases and V by 6 bases; bases with no gene match: 11. There are 16 residues in the CDR3. Germline CDR1 LNHDA, CDR2 SQIVND (reference sequence). CDR3 sequence (DNA): TGTGCCAGTAGAAATACCGGGACAGGGGGCCTAGAGCCCCAGCATTTT. Its translation is CASRNTGTGGLEPQHF.

Here the CDR3 reads CASSLPDRGPVEQYF. DNA for the CDR3: TGTGCCAGCAGCTTACCTGACAGGGGGCCCGTCGAGCAGTACTTC. The chain carries TRBV11-3 and TRBJ2-7, with 10 bases aligning to TRBD1. Per the germline V gene, CDR1 is SGHNT and CDR2 is YENEEA. This CDR3 comprises 15 residues. Losses at the gene ends were 2 bases for V and 6 bases for J; bases not matched to a gene: 7.

The chain links TRBV19 to TRBJ2-1; 7 positions agree with TRBD1. V was clipped by 6 bases and J by 6 bases; unmatched bases: 2. Germline V gives CDR1 LNHDA, CDR2 SQIVND (reference sequence). The CDR3 contains 12 residues. Here the CDR3 reads CASSTGANEQFF. CDR3 in DNA: TGTGCCAGTAGCACAGGGGCCAATGAGCAGTTCTTC.

The chain joins TRBV19 to TRBJ2-3; the match to TRBD2 covers 14 bases. V lost 5 bases and J lost 6; bases outside the gene matches: 10. The CDR3 runs to 17 residues. CDR1 is LNHDA and CDR2 is SQIVND in the germline V gene (reference sequence). The CDR3 DNA sequence: TGTGCCAGTAGTCGGAACCCGGGACTAGCGGGAGTGGATACGCAGTATTTT. As protein: CASSRNPGLAGVDTQYF.

The V and J genes are TRBV24-1 and TRBJ2-1; possibly TRBD2 for D (6 bases). Trimming removed 5 bases from V and 10 bases from J, with 17 bases in between. The CDR3 totals 14 residues. Germline V lookup: CDR1 KGHDR, CDR2 SFDVKD. Here the CDR3 DNA reads TGTGCCACCAGTGTAGGGCTAGCGCGAAAGGAGCAGTTCTTC. Translating gives CATSVGLARKEQFF.

This chain links TRBV3-1 (or the pseudogene TRBV3-2) with TRBJ1-4; D possibly corresponds to TRBD1 (6 bases). Trimming pared 2 bases from V and 8 bases from J, leaving 15 bases between. The CDR3 has 15 amino acids. Germline assignment: CDR1 LGHDT and CDR2 YNNKEL (reference sequence). DNA for the CDR3: TGTGCCAGCAGCCAATGGAGGCAGGGGATCGAAAAACTGTTTTTT. The encoded protein is CASSQWRQGIEKLFF.

This clone was counted a few times. The V gene is TRBV24-1, the J gene TRBJ2-7; TRBD2 aligns across 11 bases. CDR3 length: 15 residues. With 4 bases clipped from V and 0 bases from J, the junction kept 1 base outside the gene matches. Germline loops: CDR1 KGHDR, CDR2 SFDVKD. This CDR3 is CATSDTSGSSYEQYF. Here the CDR3 DNA reads TGTGCCACCAGTGACACTAGCGGGAGCTCCTACGAGCAGTACTTC.

This clone has a single count. V is TRBV24-1 and J is TRBJ2-5, with a possible D match to TRBD1 (6 bases). This CDR3 is built from 14 residues. Germline loops: CDR1 KGHDR, CDR2 SFDVKD. Trimming left V 3 bases short and J 5 bases short, with 12 bases between. CDR3 DNA sequence: TGTGCCACCAGTGATCCCACAGGGATCGAGACCCAGTACTTC. Translation: CATSDPTGIETQYF.

The CDR3 loop reads CASSPGTGGPGSYEQYF. CDR3 DNA sequence: TGTGCCAGCAGCCCGGGGACAGGGGGCCCCGGGTCCTACGAGCAGTACTTC. The genes are TRBV9 and TRBJ2-7; 12 bases are a match to TRBD1. The V segment lost 4 bases and the J segment 1 base; nucleotides outside the gene matches: 9. Germline V gene data show CDR1 as SGDLS and CDR2 as YYNGEE. This CDR3 is 17 amino acids long.

This sequence joins TRBV6-5 and TRBJ1-1, with 8 bases aligning to TRBD1. The ends lost 6 bases at V and 11 bases at J; junction bases unmatched: 14. CDR3 length equals 14 residues. CDR1 and CDR2 (germline): MNHEY, SVGAGI. For the CDR3, the DNA is TGTGCCAGCAGCCGACAGGGGAAAACACTGAACGCTTTCTTT. Translated, it gives CASSRQGKTLNAFF.

The rearrangement links TRBV19 to TRBJ1-2; a weak D match, TRBD1 (6 bases). This CDR3 is built from 13 residues. Germline lookup yields CDR1 LNHDA and CDR2 SQIVND (reference sequence). CDR3: CAIRSGRGYGYTF. The CDR3 DNA is TGTGCTATACGATCGGGCAGGGGCTATGGCTACACCTTC.

This clone showed up just a few times. The chain uses TRBV9 and TRBJ2-1, with 11 bases matching TRBD2. The V gene end was trimmed by 0 bases and the J gene end by 7 bases; junction bases not matched to a gene: 3. The CDR3 covers 15 residues. Germline values: CDR1 SGDLS, CDR2 YYNGEE. The DNA for the CDR3 is TGTGCCAGCAGCGTAGCACTAGCGGGAGCAAATGAGCAGTTCTTC. It specifies CASSVALAGANEQFF. Using reference TRBV9 and TRBJ2-1 for the parts outside the CDR3, the full variable domain is DSGVTQTPKHLITATGQRVTLRCSPRSGDLSVYWYQQSLDQGLQFLIQYYNGEERAKGNILERFSAQQFPDLHSELNLSSLELGDSALYFCASSVALAGANEQFFGPGTRLTVL.

In nucleotides, the CDR3 is TGTGCCAGCAGCCAAGATCGACTAGCGGACAATGAGCAGTTCTTC. Residues: CASSQDRLADNEQFF. The chain couples TRBV3-1 (or the pseudogene TRBV3-2) to TRBJ2-1; TRBD2 aligns across 9 bases. Germline loops: CDR1 LGHDT, CDR2 YNNKEL (reference sequence). Germline trimming cut 0 bases from V and 5 bases from J; bases unmatched to any gene: 2. The CDR3 is 15 amino acids.

V and J are TRBV3-1 (or the pseudogene TRBV3-2) and TRBJ2-7; 7 nucleotides match TRBD1. V shed 1 base and J 0 bases; nucleotides not matched to a gene: 6. Germline values: CDR1 LGHDT, CDR2 YNNKEL (reference sequence). The CDR3 spans 16 residues. The CDR3 region is CASSQAGGQSSYEQYF. Written as DNA, the CDR3 is TGTGCCAGCAGCCAAGCAGGGGGACAGAGCTCCTACGAGCAGTACTTC.

This rearrangement joins TRBV7-2 to TRBJ2-7, with 7 bases fitting TRBD2. CDR1 and CDR2 (germline): SGHTA, FQGNSA. The CDR3 has 15 amino acids. Trimming took 3 bases from V and 5 from J; bases not matched to a gene: 10. CDR3 nucleotides: TGTGCCAGCAGCTTCCTAGCGGATCCGACAGACGAGCAGTACTTC. Translated: CASSFLADPTDEQYF.

As concerns this clone: The same CDR3 arises from other DNA sequences in this sample as well. The gene calls are TRBV5-1 and TRBJ1-5; unclear D gene. The CDR3 covers 13 residues. V shed 0 bases and J shed 5 bases, with 6 bases lying between them. Germline values: CDR1 SGHRS, CDR2 YFSETQ. DNA of the CDR3: TGCGCCAGCAGCTTGGGGGGAGATCAGCCCCAGCATTTT. Its translation is CASSLGGDQPQHF.

The rearrangement uses TRBV9 and TRBJ2-7; D possibly corresponds to TRBD1 (6 bases). The germline V gene has CDR1 SGDLS and CDR2 YYNGEE. CDR3 length equals 14 residues. Trimming stripped 0 bases from V and 2 bases from J, with 9 bases between. CDR3: CASSVAGTTYEQYF. The CDR3 region has the DNA TGTGCCAGCAGCGTAGCTGGGACAACCTACGAGCAGTACTTC.

The chain carries TRBV6-5 and TRBJ2-5, with 7 positions matching TRBD2. Trimming took 2 bases from V and 5 from J; bases not matched to a gene: 5. Germline loops: CDR1 MNHEY, CDR2 SVGAGI. The CDR3 is 14 amino acids. CDR3 region: CASSYGRARETQYF. The CDR3 DNA follows: TGTGCCAGCAGTTACGGGAGGGCCCGTGAGACCCAGTACTTC.

This clone was found once. The chain joins TRBV3-1 (or the pseudogene TRBV3-2) to TRBJ2-5, with 16 bases that match TRBD2. The trim removed 4 bases at V and 6 bases at J, leaving 14 bases unmatched. Germline-derived CDR1 and CDR2 are LGHDT and YNNKEL (reference sequence). This CDR3 has 19 residues. The DNA for the CDR3 is TGTGCCAGCAGCCGACTACGTCCAGGGACTAGCGGGAGGGGAAAGACCCAGTACTTC. Translated, it gives CASSRLRPGTSGRGKTQYF.

The chain has TRBV7-6 and TRBJ2-2; tentative D call: TRBD2 (6 bases). The CDR3 runs to 19 residues. V was shortened by 0 bases and J by 4 bases, with 21 bases between the two germline ends. From germline, CDR1 is SGHVS and CDR2 FNYEAQ. The CDR3 region has the DNA TGTGCCAGCAGCTTAGCGCTGGTAGCGGACCCGAAGGGCACCGGGGAGCTGTTTTTT. This encodes CASSLALVADPKGTGELFF.

The chain links TRBV15 to TRBJ2-3; 8 bases agree with TRBD2. The CDR3 loop spans 16 amino acids. J gave up 6 bases and V 6 bases, and 14 bases lay outside the gene matches. CDR1 and CDR2 from the germline V gene are LNHNV and YYDKDF (reference sequence). CDR3 coding DNA: TGTGCCACCAGTCGTTTGCGGGGGGAGGCAGGCGATACGCAGTATTTT. Its translation: CATSRLRGEAGDTQYF.

The chain recombines TRBV2 with TRBJ1-6; no definite D call. The CDR3 covers 13 residues. With 7 bases removed from V and 7 bases from J, the gap between germline ends came to 11 bases. Germline V CDR1 and CDR2: SNHLY, FYNNEI. CDR3 DNA: TGTGCCAGCACCGAAACGGGGAATTCACCCCTCCACTTT. It translates to CASTETGNSPLHF.

This sequence joins TRBV11-3 and TRBJ2-3; 7 positions match TRBD1. V was pared by 5 bases and J by 4 bases, with 9 bases of the junction left unmatched. The CDR3 extends over 15 amino acids. Germline V gene data show CDR1 as SGHNT and CDR2 as YENEEA. The CDR3 bases are TGTGCCAGCAGCCGCCGTGGGCAGGGGGCAGATACGCAGTATTTT. Its translation is CASSRRGQGADTQYF.

This clone was recorded once. V and J are TRBV28 and TRBJ1-1; D unclear. The germline V gene has CDR1 MDHEN and CDR2 SYDVKM. The V gene lost 6 bases and the J gene lost 3 bases, with 17 bases spanning the gap. This CDR3 region has 15 residues. The DNA for the CDR3 is TGTGCCAGCAGCAGACCACAGCTCCTTTACACTGAAGCTTTCTTT. It encodes CASSRPQLLYTEAFF.

The V call is TRBV4-1, the J call TRBJ2-5; 11 nucleotides match TRBD2. CDR1 MGHRA and CDR2 YSYEKL come from the germline V gene. J was trimmed by 4 bases and V by 2 bases; bases with no gene match: 3. There are 15 residues in the CDR3. The CDR3 spells CASSQMGTSGETQYF. The CDR3 DNA sequence: TGCGCCAGCAGCCAAATGGGGACTAGCGGAGAGACCCAGTACTTC.

The V call is TRBV4-2, the J call TRBJ2-7; D might be TRBD2 (5 bases). CDR3 length equals 15 residues. Germline loops: CDR1 LGHNA, CDR2 YNFKEQ. V was pared by 2 bases and J by 1 base, with 12 bases between. The CDR3 loop is CASSQYPTRSYEQYF. The CDR3 region has the DNA TGTGCCAGCAGCCAATACCCCACTAGATCCTACGAGCAGTACTTC.

The V gene is TRBV2, the J gene TRBJ1-1, with a weak D call TRBD1 (6 bases). The germline CDR1 and CDR2 sequences are SNHLY and FYNNEI. The V end was cut by 5 bases, the J end by 6 bases, with 13 bases between. The CDR3 runs 13 residues. The CDR3 here is CASSYRVTAEAFF. The CDR3 DNA is TGTGCCAGCAGTTACAGGGTTACCGCTGAAGCTTTCTTT. The full variable domain, in which reference TRBV2 and TRBJ1-1 provide the parts outside the CDR3, is EPEVTQTPSHQVTQMGQEVILRCVPISNHLYFYWYRQILGQKVEFLVSFYNNEISEKSEIFDDQFSVERPDGSNFTLKIRSTKLEDSAMYFCASSYRVTAEAFFGQGTRLTVV.

This chain joins TRBV10-3 and TRBJ2-1; possible D gene TRBD2, 5 bases. The germline gives CDR1 ENHRY, CDR2 SYGVKD. CDR3 length: 16 amino acids. The ends were cut back, 0 bases at V and 9 bases at J, with 18 bases in the middle. In DNA, the CDR3 is TGTGCCATCAGTGAGTCAGCGGCTCCCCTGGTAGGTGAGCAGTTCTTC. Its protein product is CAISESAAPLVGEQFF.

This sequence joins TRBV10-3 and TRBJ1-4, with D unclear. Germline V CDR1 and CDR2: ENHRY, SYGVKD. This CDR3 contains 13 residues. Trimming took 2 bases from V and 7 from J, leaving 8 bases between them. CDR3 amino acids: CAISEPRAEKLFF. The CDR3 nucleotides are TGTGCCATCAGTGAGCCGCGGGCTGAAAAACTGTTTTTT.